These 17 T cell receptor beta chains share one sample of origin, sequenced in a study of T cell responses to AZD1222 COVID-19 vaccine (dated by TCRdb to 2020 to 2022). The time point label of this sample denotes: about 28 days (+/-7) after the second vaccine dose. The library relied on the immunoSEQ multiplex PCR assay. TCRdb holds this immuneACCESS table with in-frame rearrangements only. Some clones are missing; in checked studies, unresolved V genes explain under half, and the rest has no known cause. The sample table records about 200,000 clones; approximately 95% of these occur just once. Over 0.95% of the sample is in the top ten clones. The source was peripheral blood, collected 28 days after the second AZD1222 dose. These receptors all come from an adult who received the AZD1222 COVID-19 vaccine.

This clone appeared a few times. V usage is TRBV27 and J usage is TRBJ2-6; 10 positions agree with TRBD1. The CDR3 covers 17 residues. CDR1 MNHEY and CDR2 SMNVEV come from the germline V gene (reference sequence). V lost 3 bases to trimming and J lost 3 bases; unmatched junction nucleotides: 5. The CDR3 reads CASSLTGGAGGANVLTF. The CDR3 DNA is TGTGCCAGCAGTTTGACAGGGGGCGCGGGTGGGGCCAACGTCCTGACTTTC.

This clone was seen just once. The chain combines TRBV6-6 with TRBJ2-1; D gene uncertain. The CDR3 has 13 amino acids. Between the trimmed V and J ends, which lost 7 bases and 1 base, there was a span of 8 bases. Germline V gives CDR1 MNHNY, CDR2 SVGAGI (reference sequence). The CDR3 protein is CASNPGSYNEQFF. For the CDR3, the DNA is TGTGCCAGCAACCCCGGGTCCTACAATGAGCAGTTCTTC.

The rearrangement uses TRBV7-2 and TRBJ2-7, with D tentatively TRBD1 (5 bases). The CDR3 totals 16 residues. The germline CDR1 and CDR2 sequences are SGHTA and FQGNSA. The V end lost 7 bases, the J end lost 2 bases, and 21 bases lay between the germline ends. The CDR3 sequence is CASTSPRTQGAYEQYF. CDR3 DNA sequence: TGTGCCAGCACCTCACCACGGACGCAAGGGGCCTACGAGCAGTACTTC.

The chain carries TRBV7-2 and TRBJ2-7; TRBD2 matches 15 bases. Germline trimming cut 4 bases from V and 3 bases from J; bases unmatched to any gene: 1. This CDR3 is built from 15 residues. CDR1 and CDR2 from the germline V gene are SGHTA and FQGNSA. CDR3 coding DNA: TGTGCCAGCAGCTGGGGACTAGCGGGGGGCTACGAGCAGTACTTC. Amino acid sequence: CASSWGLAGGYEQYF.

This clone has just a few counts. The rearrangement uses TRBV18 and TRBJ1-1, with 9 bases that match TRBD1. The CDR3 is made up of 14 amino acids. Germline trimming cut 0 bases from V and 8 bases from J; bases unmatched to any gene: 4. Germline CDR1 KGHSH, CDR2 LQKENI. The CDR3 region has the DNA TGTGCCAGCTCACCACCGAACGGACAGGGGGAAGCTTTCTTT. The encoded protein is CASSPPNGQGEAFF.

The chain uses TRBV14 and TRBJ2-7; D call uncertain. Trimming removed 1 base at V and 6 bases at J, with 13 bases between. The CDR3 runs to 14 residues. Germline values: CDR1 SGHDN, CDR2 FVKESK. CDR3 in amino acids: CASSQGGRVTEQYF. As DNA, the CDR3 is TGTGCCAGCAGCCAAGGGGGTCGGGTTACCGAGCAGTACTTC.

V gene TRBV29-1 combines with J gene TRBJ1-5; D remains unclear. Germline-derived CDR1 and CDR2 are SQVTM and ANQGSEA. The CDR3 totals 14 residues. V gave up 6 bases and J gave up 5 bases, with 17 bases separating them. The CDR3 DNA sequence: TGCAGCGTCCGGACGGGCACGAGCTATCAGCCCCAGCATTTT. As protein: CSVRTGTSYQPQHF. Complete variable domain (other parts from reference TRBV29-1 and TRBJ1-5): SAVISQKPSRDICQRGTSLTIQCQVDSQVTMMFWYRQQPGQSLTLIATANQGSEATYESGFVIDKFPISRPNLTFSTLTVSNMSPEDSSIYLCSVRTGTSYQPQHFGDGTRLSIL.

The chain combines TRBV6-4 with TRBJ2-3, with 10 positions matching TRBD1. J was trimmed by 4 bases and V by 0 bases; bases with no gene match: 4. Germline V gives CDR1 MRHNA, CDR2 SNTAGT. The CDR3 length is 16 residues. CDR3 sequence reads: CASSDSKDRGSDTQYF. The CDR3 DNA reads as TGTGCCAGCAGTGACTCGAAGGACAGGGGGTCAGATACGCAGTATTTT.

V gene TRBV29-1 combines with J gene TRBJ2-3, with D uncertain. Germline CDR1 and CDR2: SQVTM and ANQGSEA. V shed 3 bases and J shed 1 base, with 11 bases lying between them. CDR3 length: 14 residues. The CDR3: CSVDKALGTDTQYF. Written as DNA, the CDR3 is TGCAGCGTTGACAAGGCCCTCGGCACAGATACGCAGTATTTT.

The chain carries TRBV4-3 and TRBJ1-2; D unresolved. V dropped 5 bases and J dropped 3 bases, with 13 bases sitting between them. The CDR3 runs to 14 residues. Germline loops: CDR1 LGHNA, CDR2 YSLEER. This chain's CDR3 is CASSYGTGDYGYTF. The DNA of the CDR3 is TGCGCCAGCAGCTACGGAACGGGTGACTATGGCTACACCTTC.

This chain connects TRBV6-5 to TRBJ1-2; 8 bases agree with TRBD1. V gave up 5 bases and J gave up 4 bases; unmatched junction bases: 6. The CDR3 consists of 14 residues. CDR1 MNHEY and CDR2 SVGAGI come from the germline V gene. CDR3 DNA sequence: TGTGCCAGCAGTCCCCCAGACAGGGGCTATGGCTACACCTTC. It translates to CASSPPDRGYGYTF.

The chain recombines TRBV29-1 with TRBJ2-1; a weak D match, TRBD1 (5 bases). Germline loops: CDR1 SQVTM, CDR2 ANQGSEA. V gave up 2 bases and J gave up 7 bases, with 15 bases separating them. There are 14 residues in the CDR3. The CDR3 coding sequence is TGCAGCGTTGAAAGTAGGGGCCTGGGGAATGAGCAGTTCTTC. Protein sequence: CSVESRGLGNEQFF.

This clone is a singleton in its sample. This rearrangement joins TRBV20-1 to TRBJ1-4, with D unresolved. This CDR3 has 11 residues. Trimming left V 5 bases short and J 5 bases short, with 6 bases between. The V gene's germline CDR1 is DFQATT and CDR2 SNEGSKA (reference sequence). CDR3 bases: TGCAGTGCTCCGGTGAATGAAAAACTGTTTTTT. Translating gives CSAPVNEKLFF.

The count of this clone is one. This sequence joins TRBV6-5 and TRBJ1-6; D may be TRBD1 (5 bases). CDR1 is MNHEY and CDR2 is SVGAGI in the germline V gene. CDR3 length: 14 residues. V lost 6 bases and J 10 bases, leaving 16 bases between the germline ends. In DNA form, the CDR3 reads TGTGCCAGCAGAACGAGGGGTGACGGCTCACCCCTCCACTTT. Its protein is CASRTRGDGSPLHF.

This chain uses TRBV7-9 with TRBJ1-1, with D perhaps matching TRBD1 (6 bases). Between the trimmed V and J ends, which lost 5 bases and 0 bases, there was a span of 13 bases. Germline CDR1 is SEHNR and CDR2 is FQNEAQ (reference sequence). This CDR3 region has 15 residues. The DNA for the CDR3 is TGTGCCAGCAGCGCAGGTCAGGGGTTGAACACTGAAGCTTTCTTT. Amino acids: CASSAGQGLNTEAFF.

This sequence joins TRBV2 and TRBJ1-5; possibly TRBD1 for D (5 bases). Germline CDR1 is SNHLY and CDR2 is FYNNEI. The CDR3 has 14 amino acids. Trimming took 3 bases from V and 3 from J, leaving 9 bases between them. The CDR3 sequence: CASSDRQNNQPQHF. The CDR3 nucleotides read TGTGCCAGCAGTGATCGACAGAACAATCAGCCCCAGCATTTT. The full variable domain, completed using reference TRBV2 and TRBJ1-5, is EPEVTQTPSHQVTQMGQEVILRCVPISNHLYFYWYRQILGQKVEFLVSFYNNEISEKSEIFDDQFSVERPDGSNFTLKIRSTKLEDSAMYFCASSDRQNNQPQHFGDGTRLSIL.

Worth noting for this clone: The junction does not match germline at one end; this may be a read error. V is TRBV9 and J is TRBJ1-2; D gene unclear. The CDR3 consists of 10 residues. Per germline, CDR1 SGDLS and CDR2 YYNGEE. This CDR3 is CASSPTRMAF. CDR3 bases: TGTGCCAGCAGCCCCACCAGGATGGCCTTC.